The 10 T cell receptor beta chains below were found in one sample sequenced in a study of blood T cell repertoires in COVID-19. Sequenced by immunoSEQ multiplex PCR; TCRdb stores in-frame clones only, minus some. The sample shows tens of thousands of clones, 65% to 85% of them seen only once. Specimen: peripheral blood. The receptor source for this set is a human donor in a cohort sampled during active COVID-19.

CDR3: CASSSSATQYF. In DNA, the CDR3 is TGTGCCAGCAGCTCGAGCGCGACCCAGTACTTC. The V call is TRBV7-6, the J call TRBJ2-5; D unresolved. Germline lookup yields CDR1 SGHVS and CDR2 FNYEAQ. The V end lost 4 bases, the J end lost 7 bases, and 7 bases lay between the germline ends. This CDR3 has 11 residues.

This chain connects TRBV29-1 to TRBJ1-1; 7 nucleotides align to TRBD1. This CDR3 region has 14 residues. V lost 2 bases to trimming and J lost 11 bases; unmatched junction nucleotides: 14. Germline V CDR1 and CDR2: SQVTM, ANQGSEA. The CDR3 reads CSVESIVQGLVAFF. The CDR3 region has the DNA TGCAGCGTTGAAAGCATTGTACAGGGGCTGGTTGCTTTCTTT.

The chain combines TRBV4-1 with TRBJ1-5; TRBD1 aligns across 9 bases. The V segment lost 3 bases and the J segment 2 bases; nucleotides outside the gene matches: 2. Germline CDR1 is MGHRA and CDR2 is YSYEKL. The CDR3 totals 15 residues. As DNA, the CDR3 is TGCGCCAGCAGCCAGTGGACAGGGGGCAATCAGCCCCAGCATTTT. This translates into CASSQWTGGNQPQHF.

The V and J genes are TRBV6-6 and TRBJ1-4, with TRBD1 matching over 8 bases. Per the germline V gene, CDR1 is MNHNY and CDR2 is SVGAGI (reference sequence). The CDR3 has 14 residues. Trimming took 8 bases from V and 8 from J; bases not matched to a gene: 10. CDR3 sequence: CASADRGKTEKLFF. The CDR3 nucleotides are TGTGCCAGCGCTGACAGGGGAAAAACCGAAAAACTGTTTTTT.

This chain's CDR3 is CASSRLGDRTQPQHF. The CDR3, as DNA: TGCGCCAGCAGCCGACTTGGGGACAGGACCCAGCCCCAGCATTTT. The chain uses TRBV5-1 and TRBJ1-5; 8 positions agree with TRBD1. Germline V gene data show CDR1 as SGHRS and CDR2 as YFSETQ. This CDR3 is 15 amino acids long. The V gene end was trimmed by 4 bases and the J gene end by 7 bases; junction bases not matched to a gene: 10.

Of note for this clone: A junction boundary mismatches the germline segment, possibly from a read error. The chain links TRBV4-1 to TRBJ2-7; D perhaps matches TRBD1 (5 bases). The CDR3 runs 12 residues. The germline gives CDR1 MGHRA, CDR2 YSYEKL. In nucleotides, the CDR3 is TGCGCCAGCAGCCAAGATTCCAGGGATCGGAGCTTC. This encodes CASSQDSRDRSF.

The DNA for the CDR3 is TGTGCCAGCAGTCCCAGGGGGCTCAATCAGCCCCAGCATTTT. Translated: CASSPRGLNQPQHF. The chain is built from TRBV6-5 and TRBJ1-5; 8 positions agree with TRBD1. Trimming at V came to 5 bases and at J to 3 bases, leaving 3 bases not matched to a gene. The germline V gene encodes CDR1 MNHEY and CDR2 SVGAGI. This CDR3 region has 14 residues.

This rearrangement joins TRBV6-5 to TRBJ1-3; 9 positions match TRBD1. CDR3 length equals 15 residues. V shed 5 bases and J 0 bases; nucleotides not matched to a gene: 2. Germline V lookup: CDR1 MNHEY, CDR2 SVGAGI. The CDR3 is CASSRTGDSGNTIYF. The CDR3 DNA sequence: TGTGCCAGCAGTAGGACAGGGGACTCTGGAAACACCATATATTTT.

This clone has only one observation. The gene calls are TRBV4-3 and TRBJ2-7; 8 bases fit TRBD1. The trim removed 1 base at V and 3 bases at J, leaving 5 bases unmatched. This CDR3 spans 15 amino acids. Looked up from germline, CDR1 is LGHNA and CDR2 is YSLEER. CDR3 bases: TGCGCCAGCAGCCAAGGTGCAGGGGGCGTCTACGAGCAGTACTTC. Encoded protein: CASSQGAGGVYEQYF.

The rearrangement links TRBV19 to TRBJ1-3, with D tentatively TRBD1 (6 bases). V was shortened by 1 base and J by 1 base, with 14 bases between the two germline ends. CDR3 length equals 17 residues. The germline CDR1 and CDR2 sequences are LNHDA and SQIVND (reference sequence). Here the CDR3 reads CASSIASGTPSGNTIYF. DNA of the CDR3: TGTGCCAGTAGTATAGCCTCAGGGACACCATCTGGAAACACCATATATTTT. Full variable domain (outside the CDR3, taken from reference TRBV19 and TRBJ1-3): DGGITQSPKYLFRKEGQNVTLSCEQNLNHDAMYWYRQDPGQGLRLIYYSQIVNDFQKGDIAEGYSVSREKKESFPLTVTSAQKNPTAFYLCASSIASGTPSGNTIYFGEGSWLTVV.